This section outlines one T cell receptor (beta chain) sequence together with its context. The sample comes from a study of CD8 T cells in Susac syndrome. Random-hexamer reverse transcription was applied to about 0.5 to 1 ug RNA. Across 54 Vbeta and 13 Jbeta, immunoSEQ multiplex PCR amplified TCR beta CDR3. TCRdb re-analysed the immunoSEQ multiplex PCR reads in MiXCR, keeping a single row per CDR3 protein. The sample contains around 190,000 distinct CDR3 sequences, approximately 93% of which appear only once. After removal of 5 bases from V and 1 base from J, the junction contained 5 bases not matched to a gene. The germline V gene encodes CDR1 SGHTA and CDR2 FQGNSA. This CDR3 region has 15 residues. From blood CD8+ and CD4+ T cells, the TCR beta chain was sequenced.

Sequenced sample: CD4+ T cells from PBMCs. This chain uses TRBV7-2 with TRBJ1-5; 7 bases line up with TRBD1. This clonotype was obtained from a human donor in good health. The CDR3 spells CASSPTGLSNQPQHF. CDR3 nucleotide sequence: TGTGCCAGCAGCCCGACAGGGTTGAGCAATCAGCCCCAGCATTTT.